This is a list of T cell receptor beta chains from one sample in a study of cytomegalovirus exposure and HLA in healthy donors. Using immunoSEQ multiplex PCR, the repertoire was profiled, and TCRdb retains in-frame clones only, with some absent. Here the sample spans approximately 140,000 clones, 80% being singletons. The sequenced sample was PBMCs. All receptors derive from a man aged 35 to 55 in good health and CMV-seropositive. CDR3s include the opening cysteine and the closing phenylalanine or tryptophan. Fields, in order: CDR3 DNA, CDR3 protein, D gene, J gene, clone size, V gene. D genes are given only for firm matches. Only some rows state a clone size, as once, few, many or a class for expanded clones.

TGTGCCAGTAGTATAGATAGAGGGGGCAAGAATAGCAATCAGCCCCAGCATTTT | CASSIDRGGKNSNQPQHF | TRBD1 | TRBJ1-5 | few | TRBV19
TGCGCCAGCAGCCAAGAAGGGGCAGCAAGCTCCTATAATTCACCCCTCCACTTT | CASSQEGAASSYNSPLHF | - | TRBJ1-6 | few | TRBV4-1
TGTGCCAGCAGCAAACCTTTAGGGACAGGGGGCGCAAAGCAGTACTTC | CASSKPLGTGGAKQYF | TRBD1 | TRBJ2-7 | - | TRBV7-8
TGTGCCAGCAGCCAAGGACTTACGAACACTGAAGCTTTCTTT | CASSQGLTNTEAFF | - | TRBJ1-1 | - | TRBV14
TGTGCCAGCAGCTCCGACCGACGGGCTAACTATGGCTACACCTTC | CASSSDRRANYGYTF | - | TRBJ1-2 | - | TRBV7-2
TGTGCCAGCAGCTTAATAGACAGCCATGAAGCTTTCTTT | CASSLIDSHEAFF | - | TRBJ1-1 | - | TRBV28
TGTGCCAGCAGTCGGCGCCCGCAGGGGGCTAAAGGAAACACCATATATTTT | CASSRRPQGAKGNTIYF | TRBD1 | TRBJ1-3 | - | TRBV28
TGTGCCAGCAGCCCTTTAACTAGCGGGGGTTACAATGAGCAGTTCTTC | CASSPLTSGGYNEQFF | TRBD2 | TRBJ2-1 | - | TRBV7-8
TGTGCCAGCAGTGCGAGACAGGGACTGAACACCGGGGAGCTGTTTTTT | CASSARQGLNTGELFF | - | TRBJ2-2 | once | TRBV11-2
TGTGCCAGCAGCTCACCCGACAGCCAAGAGACCCAGTACTTC | CASSSPDSQETQYF | - | TRBJ2-5 | - | TRBV7-8
TGTGCCAGCAGGACAGGGCCCCAGGAGCAGTACTTC | CASRTGPQEQYF | TRBD1 | TRBJ2-7 | - | TRBV6-5
TGTGCCAGCAACGAGCGGGGAAACCAAGAGACCCAGTACTTC | CASNERGNQETQYF | TRBD2 | TRBJ2-5 | - | TRBV6-5
TGCGCCAGCAGCCAAGTCCCCGCCGGGACAGGGGCCTACGAGCAGTACTTC | CASSQVPAGTGAYEQYF | TRBD1 | TRBJ2-7 | - | TRBV4-1
TGTGCCAGCTCACCGGGACAGGGCAGAAACACCATATATTTT | CASSPGQGRNTIYF | TRBD1 | TRBJ1-3 | - | TRBV18
TGTGCTAGTGGTATACTGGACAGAACCTACGAGCAGTACTTC | CASGILDRTYEQYF | - | TRBJ2-7 | - | TRBV12-5
TGTGCCAGCAGCTTAGGTGGGAGGCTCCCTAGCACAGATACGCAGTATTTT | CASSLGGRLPSTDTQYF | - | TRBJ2-3 | - | TRBV13